Sequencing of this TCR beta chain was carried out in a study of CD8 T cells in Susac syndrome. The sequenced target, TCR beta, came from blood CD8+ and CD4+ T cells. TEMRA cells were FACS-enriched, unlike CD8+ and CD4+ T cells, which were negatively isolated. The RNA, about 0.45 to 1 ug, was put through reverse transcription using random hexamers. TCRdb analysed the immunoSEQ multiplex PCR reads with MiXCR anew, one entry per CDR3 protein. The profile shows roughly 150,000 distinct CDR3 sequences, over 85% of them singletons. Sequenced material: CD8+ T cells from PBMCs. The receptor was isolated from a human donor with multiple sclerosis.

The CDR3 loop is CASSPAFPTDTQYF. The CDR3 DNA sequence: TGTGCCAGCAGTCCAGCGTTCCCCACAGATACGCAGTATTTT. The chain combines TRBV28 with TRBJ2-3, with D uncertain. Trimming cost V 5 bases and J 2 bases, with 11 bases left between them. The CDR3 runs to 14 residues. CDR1 is MDHEN and CDR2 is SYDVKM in the germline V gene.